What follows are 9 T cell receptor beta chains derived from one specimen sequenced in a study of T cells after yellow fever vaccination. TCRdb used MiXCR to reprocess the 5' RACE reads, holding one entry per CDR3 protein. The table records under 400,000 distinct CDR3 sequences, 11% of them present only once. The specimen comprised PBMCs, sampled on the day of the first yellow fever vaccination. These receptors were collected from a man between 18 and 35 years old who received the YFV17D yellow fever vaccine.

Here the CDR3 reads CASSLTASSYNEQFF. In DNA, the CDR3 is TGTGCCAGCAGCCTAACAGCCTCCTCCTACAATGAGCAGTTCTTC. The V call is TRBV5-4, the J call TRBJ2-1; D not resolved. Germline V CDR1 and CDR2: SGHNT, YYREEE (reference sequence). The V end lost 4 bases, the J end lost 0 bases, and 11 bases lay between the germline ends. The CDR3 spans 15 residues.

The CDR3 nucleotides are TGTGCCAGCAGCCAGGCAGGATCAAGACTGTTTTTT. Translation: CASSQAGSRLFF. The rearrangement uses TRBV14 and TRBJ1-4; no clear D gene. CDR1 is SGHDN and CDR2 is FVKESK in the germline V gene. Trimming removed 3 bases from V and 13 bases from J, with 12 bases in between. CDR3 length: 12 residues.

The table lists this clonotype with a few counts. The J gene is TRBJ2-2, the V gene TRBV20-1; D gene unclear. The CDR3 is 13 residues long. Germline V CDR1 and CDR2: DFQATT, SNEGSKA (reference sequence). The ends were cut back, 2 bases at V and 5 bases at J, with 9 bases in the middle. Written as DNA, the CDR3 is TGCAGTGCTAGAAGTCCCCTTACCGGGGAGCTGTTTTTT. It codes for CSARSPLTGELFF.

The table lists this clonotype with a few counts. This chain's CDR3 is CASSSFSFGQGALSLHF. In nucleotides, the CDR3 is TGTGCCAGCAGCTCCTTCTCATTTGGACAGGGGGCATTGTCCCTCCACTTT. The genes are TRBV7-2 and TRBJ1-6; the match to TRBD1 covers 11 bases. The CDR3 extends over 17 amino acids. Trimming cost V 4 bases and J 14 bases; bases outside gene matches: 16. Germline values: CDR1 SGHTA, CDR2 FQGNSA.

This clonotype was seen repeatedly, ten times or more. The gene calls are TRBV5-1 and TRBJ2-1; possible D gene TRBD1, 6 bases. The CDR3 covers 16 residues. V shed 2 bases and J shed 0 bases, with 12 bases lying between them. Germline CDR1 and CDR2: SGHRS and YFSETQ. The CDR3 DNA is TGCGCCAGCAGCTTTTTGGGGGCGGACTCCTACAATGAGCAGTTCTTC. Protein product: CASSFLGADSYNEQFF.

V is TRBV7-8 and J is TRBJ1-1; D unresolved. The CDR3 loop spans 15 amino acids. Germline values: CDR1 SGHVS, CDR2 FQNEAQ. V lost 4 bases and J lost 1, with 13 bases in between. In DNA form, the CDR3 reads TGTGCCAGCAGCTCACGTGACATGTGGAACACTGAAGCTTTCTTT. Its translation: CASSSRDMWNTEAFF.

The sample holds many counts of this clonotype. The chain is built from TRBV11-2 and TRBJ2-5; D is uncertain. V lost 5 bases, J lost 0 bases, and 4 bases lay in between. The CDR3 sequence is 12 residues long. The germline V gene has CDR1 SGHAT and CDR2 FQNNGV. CDR3 DNA sequence: TGTGCCAGCAGCATTGACCAAGAGACCCAGTACTTC. It codes for CASSIDQETQYF.

The rearrangement uses TRBV6-1 and TRBJ1-5, with no clear D. Germline assignment: CDR1 MNHNS and CDR2 SASEGT. V was trimmed by 6 bases and J by 0 bases, leaving 15 bases between them. CDR3 length: 16 amino acids. The CDR3 spells CASRERPLYSNQPQHF. The DNA of the CDR3 is TGTGCCAGCAGGGAGCGACCCCTCTATAGCAATCAGCCCCAGCATTTT.

The chain links TRBV4-3 to TRBJ2-7; 9 bases align to TRBD1. The ends lost 5 bases at V and 4 bases at J; junction bases unmatched: 9. Looked up from germline, CDR1 is LGHNA and CDR2 is YSLEER. The CDR3 runs 15 residues. In nucleotides, the CDR3 is TGCGCCAGCAGCTTACGTACAGGGGGCGGTTACGAGCAGTACTTC. It yields the protein CASSLRTGGGYEQYF.